A single sample is the source of the 17 T cell receptor beta chains below, sequenced in a study of early T cells in non-severe SARS-CoV-2 infection. TCRdb re-analysed the 5' RACE reads in MiXCR, keeping a single row per CDR3 protein. The sample holds some 89,000 distinct CDR3 sequences, 9.5% to 12% seen once. The sample here was whole blood, taken at baseline. These receptors originate from an adult who was a healthcare worker with PCR-confirmed SARS-CoV-2 infection or an uninfected control (not recorded which).

This clonotype came up many times. The genes are TRBV18 and TRBJ1-6, with D possibly matching TRBD1 (5 bases). The CDR3 totals 16 residues. CDR1 and CDR2 (germline): KGHSH, LQKENI. Trimming cost V 2 bases and J 10 bases, with 18 bases left between them. CDR3 protein: CASSPDQGGVMSPLHF. CDR3 sequence (DNA): TGTGCCAGCTCACCAGACCAAGGAGGGGTCATGTCACCCCTCCACTTT.

The V call is TRBV20-1, the J call TRBJ1-4; the match to TRBD1 covers 7 bases. V lost 6 bases and J lost 3; bases outside the gene matches: 4. The germline gives CDR1 DFQATT, CDR2 SNEGSKA (reference sequence). The CDR3 runs to 13 residues. The CDR3 nucleotides are TGCAGTGCCCAGGGGGTAGCTAATGAAAAACTGTTTTTT. This sequence encodes CSAQGVANEKLFF.

This clonotype has a count of ten or more. The rearrangement uses TRBV7-9 and TRBJ2-7; 11 bases agree with TRBD2. Trimming cost V 5 bases and J 5 bases; bases outside gene matches: 14. The CDR3 is made up of 17 amino acids. Germline assignment: CDR1 SEHNR and CDR2 FQNEAQ (reference sequence). CDR3 bases: TGTGCCAGCAGCCCTAGAACCTTAGCGGGAGGGGCCCACGAGCAGTACTTC. Translated: CASSPRTLAGGAHEQYF.

This clonotype was detected only a few times. The V call is TRBV5-4, the J call TRBJ2-5, with a weak D call TRBD1 (6 bases). V was pared by 5 bases and J by 0 bases, with 11 bases between. This CDR3 region has 14 residues. The V gene's germline CDR1 is SGHNT and CDR2 YYREEE (reference sequence). CDR3 coding DNA: TGTGCCAGCAGGCCGGACAGCTACCAAGAGACCCAGTACTTC. Translation gives CASRPDSYQETQYF.

This chain links TRBV5-8 with TRBJ1-2; D unclear. CDR3 length equals 14 residues. From germline, CDR1 is SGHTS and CDR2 YDEGEE. Trimming removed 1 base from V and 3 bases from J, with 10 bases in between. The CDR3 DNA is TGTGCCAGCAGCTTGAAGGGAGGGTACTATGGCTACACCTTC. This sequence encodes CASSLKGGYYGYTF.

There are a few counts of this clonotype. The rearrangement uses TRBV11-2 and TRBJ2-7; D possibly corresponds to TRBD1 (5 bases). There are 12 residues in the CDR3. Trimming removed 4 bases at V and 3 bases at J, with 7 bases between. CDR1 and CDR2 (germline): SGHAT, FQNNGV. The CDR3 here is CASSSDNYEQYF. The CDR3 DNA follows: TGTGCCAGCAGCTCGGACAACTACGAGCAGTACTTC.

This clonotype was seen only a few times. The chain links TRBV20-1 to TRBJ2-3; 10 bases map to TRBD2. J gave up 0 bases and V 4 bases, and 4 bases lay outside the gene matches. The CDR3 contains 15 residues. Germline-derived CDR1 and CDR2 are DFQATT and SNEGSKA (reference sequence). The CDR3 DNA follows: TGCAGTGCTACCGGACTAGCGGTTAGCACAGATACGCAGTATTTT. This gives the protein CSATGLAVSTDTQYF.

This clonotype was counted many times. The rearrangement links TRBV10-3 to TRBJ2-1; D perhaps matches TRBD2 (6 bases). The CDR3 contains 15 residues. V dropped 5 bases and J dropped 7 bases, with 18 bases sitting between them. Germline-derived CDR1 and CDR2 are ENHRY and SYGVKD. CDR3 DNA sequence: TGTGCCATCAGTAATAGCGGAGCCCGTCGGAATGAGCAGTTCTTC. This encodes CAISNSGARRNEQFF.

This clonotype has only a few counts. The genes are TRBV27 and TRBJ2-3; TRBD2 aligns across 15 bases. Germline values: CDR1 MNHEY, CDR2 SMNVEV (reference sequence). CDR3 length equals 18 residues. V lost 4 bases to trimming and J lost 1 base; unmatched junction nucleotides: 6. CDR3 sequence: CASSSGLAGGYGTDTQYF. DNA for the CDR3: TGTGCCAGCAGTTCGGGACTAGCGGGGGGCTACGGCACAGATACGCAGTATTTT.

The chain joins TRBV3-1 to TRBJ1-2; D remains ambiguous. The V end lost 0 bases, the J end lost 0 bases, and 8 bases lay between the germline ends. There are 15 residues in the CDR3. Germline lookup yields CDR1 LGHDT and CDR2 YNNKEL (reference sequence). This CDR3 is CASSQDRGPNYGYTF. The CDR3 bases are TGTGCCAGCAGCCAAGACCGAGGACCTAACTATGGCTACACCTTC.

V usage is TRBV29-1 and J usage is TRBJ1-1, with a weak D call TRBD1 (6 bases). The CDR3 runs 12 residues. Germline V lookup: CDR1 SQVTM, CDR2 ANQGSEA. Trimming shortened V by 7 bases and J by 2 bases, and 11 bases separated the two germline ends. CDR3 protein: CSAQDSNTEAFF. DNA of the CDR3: TGCAGCGCTCAGGACAGTAACACTGAAGCTTTCTTT. The full variable domain, its missing parts supplied by reference TRBV29-1 and TRBJ1-1, is SAVISQKPSRDICQRGTSLTIQCQVDSQVTMMFWYRQQPGQSLTLIATANQGSEATYESGFVIDKFPISRPNLTFSTLTVSNMSPEDSSIYLCSAQDSNTEAFFGQGTRLTVV.

The gene calls are TRBV11-2 and TRBJ1-5; no reliable D call. CDR3 length: 14 amino acids. CDR1 SGHAT and CDR2 FQNNGV come from the germline V gene. V was trimmed by 1 base and J by 4 bases, leaving 8 bases between them. The CDR3 DNA sequence: TGTGCCAGCAGCTTAGGGGCAGATAATCAGCCCCAGCATTTT. It encodes CASSLGADNQPQHF.

This clonotype was observed at least ten times. The chain is built from TRBV7-9 and TRBJ2-6; a weak D match, TRBD1 (5 bases). Germline CDR1 reads SEHNR; CDR2 reads FQNEAQ (reference sequence). The V end was cut by 5 bases, the J end by 0 bases, with 17 bases between. The CDR3 has 18 residues. CDR3 residues: CASSKIRDSSSGANVLTF. The DNA of the CDR3 is TGTGCCAGCAGCAAAATCAGGGATTCGAGCTCTGGGGCCAACGTCCTGACTTTC.

This clonotype was observed at least ten times. CDR3 residues: CASSLSTRGGYTF. The CDR3 region has the DNA TGCGCCAGCAGCTTGTCTACCAGGGGTGGCTACACCTTC. This chain uses TRBV5-1 with TRBJ1-2; TRBD1 is a possible D gene (6 bases). Germline V gene data show CDR1 as SGHRS and CDR2 as YFSETQ. The CDR3 totals 13 residues. The germline V and J ends were trimmed by 1 base and 7 bases, with 11 bases remaining between them.

This clonotype was seen repeatedly, ten times or more. The J gene is TRBJ2-3, the V gene TRBV24-1; 10 bases map to TRBD2. Germline V gives CDR1 KGHDR, CDR2 SFDVKD. J gave up 3 bases and V 2 bases, and 4 bases lay outside the gene matches. This CDR3 has 16 amino acids. The CDR3 is CATSDSTSGATDTQYF. CDR3 sequence (DNA): TGTGCCACCAGTGATTCTACTAGCGGGGCGACAGATACGCAGTATTTT.

The V gene is TRBV7-9, the J gene TRBJ1-5; a possible D gene is TRBD1 (5 bases). V lost 2 bases to trimming and J lost 3 bases, with 11 bases between them. The CDR3 has 15 residues. Germline V CDR1 and CDR2: SEHNR, FQNEAQ (reference sequence). CDR3 in amino acids: CASSLIGDINQPQHF. CDR3 bases: TGTGCCAGCAGCTTAATAGGGGATATCAATCAGCCCCAGCATTTT. Variable domain in full (rest from reference TRBV7-9 and TRBJ1-5): DTGVSQNPRHKITKRGQNVTFRCDPISEHNRLYWYRQTLGQGPEFLTYFQNEAQLEKSRLLSDRFSAERPKGSFSTLEIQRTEQGDSAMYLCASSLIGDINQPQHFGDGTRLSIL.

Only a few counts were recorded for this clonotype. The chain is built from TRBV12-3 or TRBV12-4 and TRBJ2-3, with 9 positions matching TRBD2. The CDR3 contains 16 residues. J gave up 3 bases and V 5 bases, and 9 bases lay outside the gene matches. DNA for the CDR3: TGTGCCAGCAGTCTGACTAGCGGTCCTCCTACAGATACGCAGTATTTT. Protein: CASSLTSGPPTDTQYF.